The next 10 T cell receptor beta chains were all read from a single sample in a study of HIV-infected patients and healthy controls (TCRdb year 2014). Libraries were built with 5' RACE. Sequencer: Illumina MiSeq. TCRdb reprocessing: public reads trimmed at Q25 with fastp, clones called with MiXCR, in-frame beta chains kept. Records with the same CDR3 protein are collapsed into one entry carrying the most frequent genes and DNA. Recorded for this sample are around 20,000 distinct CDR3 sequences; roughly 20% of them occurred a single time. Approximately 31% of the sample is held by the ten biggest clonotypes. The sequencing sample was made of CD8+ T cells from blood. These receptors were collected from a human donor in good health.

This clonotype is medium-sized (0.01 to 0.1%) within its sample. This chain joins TRBV6-4 and TRBJ2-1; 10 bases map to TRBD2. The CDR3 length is 17 residues. CDR1 is MRHNA, CDR2 SNTAGT, per germline. V dropped 3 bases and J dropped 0; count of bases not matched to a gene: 5. The CDR3 region is CASSDTGLASSYNEQFF. CDR3 nucleotide sequence: TGTGCCAGCAGTGATACGGGACTAGCGAGCTCCTACAATGAGCAGTTCTTC.

This clonotype was counted ten times or more. V gene TRBV7-9 combines with J gene TRBJ2-1, with D possibly TRBD2 on 5 matching bases. The CDR3 contains 13 residues. CDR1 is SEHNR and CDR2 is FQNEAQ in the germline V gene (reference sequence). Deletions cut 4 bases from V and 10 bases from J, with 14 bases between. The CDR3 sequence is CASSSSLASEQFF. The CDR3 DNA follows: TGTGCCAGCAGCTCCTCGCTAGCAAGCGAGCAGTTCTTC.

Many counts were recorded for this clonotype. In DNA, the CDR3 is TGTGCCAGCAGTTACAGGGGGAACACTGAAGCTTTCTTT. It encodes CASSYRGNTEAFF. The chain has TRBV6-5 and TRBJ1-1, with a possible D match to TRBD1 (5 bases). CDR1 MNHEY and CDR2 SVGAGI come from the germline V gene. V lost 2 bases, J lost 1 base, and 5 bases lay in between. This CDR3 has 13 residues.

This clonotype was seen a handful of times. This chain joins TRBV7-9 and TRBJ2-1; the match to TRBD1 covers 7 bases. CDR1 and CDR2 from the germline V gene are SEHNR and FQNEAQ (reference sequence). The CDR3 totals 16 residues. V dropped 4 bases and J dropped 1; count of bases not matched to a gene: 7. CDR3 sequence reads: CASSSQGVLSYNEQFF. In DNA, the CDR3 is TGTGCCAGCAGCTCGCAGGGGGTTCTTTCCTACAATGAGCAGTTCTTC.

In its sample, this clonotype was seen many times. The chain is built from TRBV2 and TRBJ2-1; 8 bases line up with TRBD2. The junction had 6 bases not matched to a gene; V was cut back by 0 bases and J by 2 bases. Germline values: CDR1 SNHLY, CDR2 FYNNEI. CDR3 size: 17 residues. The CDR3 sequence is CASSEAMAGGPYNEQFF. The CDR3 nucleotides read TGTGCCAGCAGTGAAGCGATGGCGGGAGGCCCCTACAATGAGCAGTTCTTC.

The V call is TRBV20-1, the J call TRBJ2-7, with 8 bases that match TRBD1. The length of the CDR3 is 13 residues. After removal of 3 bases from V and 3 bases from J, the junction contained 4 bases not matched to a gene. Germline V gene lookup returns CDR1 DFQATT and CDR2 SNEGSKA (reference sequence). CDR3 amino acids: CSASEDRDYEQYF. CDR3 coding DNA: TGCAGTGCTAGTGAGGACAGGGACTACGAGCAGTACTTC.

This clonotype showed up just a few times. The V gene is TRBV7-9, the J gene TRBJ1-2, with 10 nucleotides matching TRBD1. Germline V gene lookup returns CDR1 SEHNR and CDR2 FQNEAQ (reference sequence). This CDR3 region has 16 residues. The V segment lost 5 bases and the J segment 5 bases; nucleotides outside the gene matches: 11. The CDR3 coding sequence is TGTGCCAGCAGCCCACCCCCCGGGACAGGGGTTTATGGCTACACCTTC. It codes for CASSPPPGTGVYGYTF.

This clonotype was found many times. The J gene is TRBJ2-7, the V gene TRBV2; tentatively, D is TRBD1 or TRBD2 (5 bases each). Germline values: CDR1 SNHLY, CDR2 FYNNEI. Trimming took 8 bases from V and 0 from J, leaving 11 bases between them. This CDR3 contains 13 residues. CDR3 nucleotides: TGTGCCAGCGAGCCTGGGGGCTCCTACGAGCAGTACTTC. It is translated as CASEPGGSYEQYF. Combining the CDR3 with reference TRBV2 and TRBJ2-7 gives the whole variable domain EPEVTQTPSHQVTQMGQEVILRCVPISNHLYFYWYRQILGQKVEFLVSFYNNEISEKSEIFDDQFSVERPDGSNFTLKIRSTKLEDSAMYFCASEPGGSYEQYFGPGTRLTVT.

This clonotype has only a few counts. The CDR3 sequence is CAISDRTALQYEQYF. CDR3 coding DNA: TGTGCCATCAGTGATCGGACAGCTCTGCAATACGAGCAGTACTTC. The J gene is TRBJ2-7, the V gene TRBV10-3; TRBD1 might be the D (6 bases). Trimming pared 3 bases from V and 4 bases from J, leaving 16 bases between. The CDR3 consists of 15 residues. Germline V gene lookup returns CDR1 ENHRY and CDR2 SYGVKD.

This clonotype was observed many times. The chain employs TRBV6-2 or TRBV6-3 and TRBJ1-2; tentative D call: TRBD1 (6 bases). Germline V gene lookup returns CDR1 MNHEY and CDR2 SVGEGT. The CDR3 is made up of 17 amino acids. Trimming shortened V by 6 bases and J by 3 bases, and 23 bases separated the two germline ends. The CDR3 spells CASSPEPGHLFDYGYTF. The CDR3 nucleotides are TGTGCCAGCAGCCCCGAACCGGGACACTTGTTCGACTATGGCTACACCTTC.